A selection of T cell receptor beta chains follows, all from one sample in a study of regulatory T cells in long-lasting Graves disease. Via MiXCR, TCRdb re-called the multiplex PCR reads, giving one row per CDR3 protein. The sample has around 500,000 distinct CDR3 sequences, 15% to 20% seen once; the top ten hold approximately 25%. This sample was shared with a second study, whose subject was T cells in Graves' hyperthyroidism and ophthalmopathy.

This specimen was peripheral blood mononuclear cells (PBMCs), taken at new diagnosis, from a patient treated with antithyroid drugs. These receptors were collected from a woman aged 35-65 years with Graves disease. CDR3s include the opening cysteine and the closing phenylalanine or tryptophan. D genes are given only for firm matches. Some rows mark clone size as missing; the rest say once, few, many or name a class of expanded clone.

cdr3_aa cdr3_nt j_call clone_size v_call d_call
CASSLGQGAVQPQHF TGTGCCAGCTCCCTCGGACAGGGGGCAGTTCAGCCCCAGCATTTT TRBJ1-5 few TRBV18 TRBD1
CASSGDPGNYGYTF TGTGCCAGCAGTGGGGACCCTGGTAACTATGGCTACACCTTC TRBJ1-2 many TRBV6-2/TRBV6-3 .
CASSLLWEGYTF TGTGCCAGCAGTCTTCTATGGGAAGGCTACACCTTC TRBJ1-2 many TRBV6-1 .
CASRETGLGEQYF TGTGCCAGCAGGGAGACAGGGTTGGGCGAGCAGTACTTC TRBJ2-7 . TRBV2 TRBD1
CAINRGLDAGELFF TGTGCCATCAACCGGGGCTTAGACGCCGGGGAGCTGTTTTTT TRBJ2-2 . TRBV10-3 .
CASSHPTRGESYEQYF TGTGCCAGCAGCCACCCCACCAGGGGAGAGTCCTACGAGCAGTACTTC TRBJ2-7 many TRBV9 .
CASSSAQGLYEQYF TGTGCCAGCAGTTCGGCACAGGGCCTTTACGAGCAGTACTTC TRBJ2-7 many TRBV6-5 .
CSAERGNTIYF TGCAGTGCAGAAAGGGGAAACACCATATATTTT TRBJ1-3 . TRBV20-1 .
CASKGDQETQYF TGTGCCAGCAAGGGAGACCAAGAGACCCAGTACTTC TRBJ2-5 . TRBV2 .
CASSDTDVTDTQYF TGTGCCAGCAGTGATACAGATGTCACAGATACGCAGTATTTT TRBJ2-3 many TRBV2 .
CASSEPPGHMNTEAFF TGTGCCAGCAGTGAGCCTCCGGGACACATGAACACTGAAGCTTTCTTT TRBJ1-1 . TRBV28 .
CATSRSRWGDNEKLFF TGTGCCACCAGCAGATCACGCTGGGGGGATAATGAAAAACTGTTTTTT TRBJ1-4 . TRBV15 .
CASSTGTSIHNEQFF TGTGCCAGCAGTACCGGGACTAGCATCCACAATGAGCAGTTCTTC TRBJ2-1 . TRBV7-2 TRBD2
CASSQGDRQPQHF TGTGCCAGCAGCCAAGGGGATCGTCAGCCCCAGCATTTT TRBJ1-5 many TRBV11-2 .
CASSRLDSAMNTEAFF TGTGCCAGCAGCCGACTGGACAGCGCAATGAACACTGAAGCTTTCTTT TRBJ1-1 many TRBV3-1 .
CASSLQVGVSQFNQPQHF TGTGCCAGCAGTTTACAGGTCGGGGTTTCACAATTCAATCAGCCCCAGCATTTT TRBJ1-5 many TRBV12-3/TRBV12-4 .
CASRSTGTTNGYTF TGTGCCAGCAGGTCAACCGGGACAACCAATGGCTACACCTTC TRBJ1-2 many TRBV12-3/TRBV12-4 .
CASSFSANTIYF TGTGCCAGCAGTTTTTCCGCGAACACCATATATTTT TRBJ1-3 few TRBV12-3/TRBV12-4 .
CASSTGTGVLYEKLFF TGTGCCAGTAGTACCGGGACAGGGGTGTTGTATGAAAAACTGTTTTTT TRBJ1-4 . TRBV19 TRBD1
CASSPEAVTDTQYF TGTGCCAGCAGCCCGGAAGCGGTCACAGATACGCAGTATTTT TRBJ2-3 many TRBV11-2 .
CASSLDEGGGSLDTQYF TGTGCCAGCAGCTTAGATGAAGGCGGGGGCTCCCTGGATACGCAGTATTTT TRBJ2-3 many TRBV7-8 .
CASTGFNEQFF TGTGCCAGCACGGGGTTCAATGAGCAGTTCTTC TRBJ2-1 many TRBV2 .
CASSLIRGYQETQYF TGTGCCAGCAGCTTAATCCGGGGATACCAAGAGACCCAGTACTTC TRBJ2-5 many TRBV11-2 .
CATSRDPGSEQYF TGTGCCACCAGCAGAGATCCAGGATCCGAGCAGTACTTC TRBJ2-7 many TRBV15 .
CASSFSYTGLNIQYF TGTGCCAGCAGTTTCAGTTACACAGGGCTGAACATTCAGTACTTC TRBJ2-4 few TRBV12-3/TRBV12-4 .
CASSLDRGFFGYTF TGTGCCAGCAGTTTAGACAGGGGGTTTTTTGGCTACACCTTC TRBJ1-2 . TRBV12-3/TRBV12-4 TRBD1
CSAREKFRPVPYGYTF TGCAGTGCTAGAGAAAAATTCCGACCCGTACCCTATGGCTACACCTTC TRBJ1-2 many TRBV20-1 .
CASSLDDSLQYF TGTGCCAGCAGCTTAGACGACAGCTTGCAGTACTTC TRBJ2-7 few TRBV11-2 .
CSASSQGAINQPQHF TGCAGTGCTAGCTCGCAGGGGGCGATTAATCAGCCCCAGCATTTT TRBJ1-5 . TRBV20-1 TRBD1
CASSALGVEGNTIYF TGCGCCAGCAGTGCGCTCGGGGTGGAAGGAAACACCATATATTTT TRBJ1-3 few TRBV5-1 .
CATSRATSGSGEKLFF TGTGCCACCAGCAGGGCGACTTCGGGCAGTGGTGAAAAACTGTTTTTT TRBJ1-4 many TRBV15 .
CSARDRQGSETQYF TGCAGTGCTAGAGATCGGCAGGGTTCAGAGACCCAGTACTTC TRBJ2-5 many TRBV20-1 .
CASSQSTSGQPQHF TGTGCCAGCAGCCAAAGCACCTCGGGACAGCCCCAGCATTTT TRBJ1-5 many TRBV3-1 .
CASSLVPTSASYNEQFF TGTGCCAGCAGCTTAGTCCCAACTAGCGCGTCCTACAATGAGCAGTTCTTC TRBJ2-1 few TRBV7-9 TRBD2
CASSEAGTGFQGGYTF TGTGCCAGCAGTGAGGCCGGGACAGGTTTTCAAGGTGGCTACACCTTC TRBJ1-2 few TRBV6-1 TRBD1
CASSLQQGFSGTGELFF TGCGCCAGCAGCCTACAACAGGGTTTCTCAGGCACCGGGGAGCTGTTTTTT TRBJ2-2 . TRBV4-1 .
CASSPPTGSGQPQHF TGTGCCAGCTCACCCCCGACAGGGTCGGGGCAGCCCCAGCATTTT TRBJ1-5 many TRBV18 TRBD1
CASTMRSEGYGYTF TGTGCCTCCACTATGAGGTCGGAAGGGTATGGCTACACCTTC TRBJ1-2 many TRBV10-3 .
CATSRGVEQYF TGTGCCACCAGCCGGGGCGTCGAGCAGTACTTC TRBJ2-7 few TRBV24-1 .
CASSLNYPSLNTGELFF TGTGCCAGCAGCTTAAATTACCCTAGCTTAAACACCGGGGAGCTGTTTTTT TRBJ2-2 once TRBV7-2 .
CASSAGTPRNEKLFF TGTGCCAGCAGCGCCGGGACACCTAGGAATGAAAAACTGTTTTTT TRBJ1-4 . TRBV9 .
CASSLTGTGHSPLHF TGCGCCAGCAGCTTAACCGGGACAGGGCATTCACCCCTCCACTTT TRBJ1-6 . TRBV5-1 TRBD1
CASSLSQIGTEAFF TGTGCCAGCAGCTTATCCCAGATAGGGACTGAAGCTTTCTTT TRBJ1-1 . TRBV7-9 .